This T cell receptor beta chain was sequenced during a study of Graves' ophthalmopathy and Graves' hyperthyroidism. Study-level findings and limits: Blood contained most expanded thyroid clonotypes exceeding 0.001 frequency.

In this cohort's terms, stable hyperthyroidism meant no ophthalmopathy by 18 months of follow-up. Clinicians diagnosed using symptoms, serum thyroxine, TRAb, thyroid ultrasound and orbital computed tomography. It was from roughly 10 ml of fresh peripheral blood that the PBMCs came. In this sample, this clonotype turned up many times. As yet, its antigen is unknown. The CDR3 contains 12 residues. V gave up 0 bases and J gave up 7 bases, with 6 bases separating them. Amplifying from RNA transcripts, the study obtained TCR beta CDR3 regions. In the first round, RT-PCR was carried out with HTBI primers, and a multiplex PCR formed the second round. TCRdb reprocessed the multiplex PCR reads with MiXCR, giving one entry per CDR3 protein. Here the sample spans about 620,000 distinct CDR3 sequences, 22% being singletons.

The TCR was taken from a young woman with stable Graves' hyperthyroidism. Some clones in this sample may be carry-over from other donors' samples. Sequenced material: peripheral blood. The chain uses TRBV12-3 or TRBV12-4 and TRBJ1-1; D is unresolved. The CDR3 nucleotides are TGTGCCAGCAGTTTAGCGGGTGTTGAAGCTTTCTTT. This gives the protein CASSLAGVEAFF.